The 32 T cell receptor beta chains below were found in one sample sequenced in a study of T cell responses to AZD1222 COVID-19 vaccine (dated by TCRdb to 2020 to 2023). What the time point label conveys for this sample: about 28 days (+/-7) after the second vaccine dose. The library was generated by the immunoSEQ multiplex PCR assay. TCRdb mirrors the immuneACCESS table, restricted to in-frame sequences. Some clones are absent from its copies; in checked studies, under half trace to an unresolved V gene, and the reason for the others is unknown. Recorded for this sample are about 69,000 clones; approximately 87% of them occurred a single time. The ten largest make up approximately 23% of the sample. The specimen was peripheral blood, collected 28 days after the second AZD1222 dose. The receptors come from an adult who received the AZD1222 COVID-19 vaccine.

The chain recombines TRBV7-9 with TRBJ1-4, with D maybe TRBD1 (6 bases). Between the trimmed V and J ends, which lost 1 base and 4 bases, there was a span of 10 bases. This CDR3 contains 15 residues. CDR1 is SEHNR and CDR2 is FQNEAQ in the germline V gene (reference sequence). This chain's CDR3 is CASSLGGGDNEKLFF. The CDR3 nucleotides are TGTGCCAGCAGCTTAGGAGGGGGTGATAATGAAAAACTGTTTTTT.

The rearrangement uses TRBV2 and TRBJ2-7, with D perhaps matching TRBD1 or TRBD2 (5 bases each). CDR3 length equals 12 residues. V lost 8 bases to trimming and J lost 4 bases, with 12 bases between them. CDR1 SNHLY and CDR2 FYNNEI come from the germline V gene. CDR3: CASGRGSYEQYF. CDR3 bases: TGTGCCAGCGGTCGGGGCTCTTACGAGCAGTACTTC. Full variable domain (missing parts from reference TRBV2 and TRBJ2-7): EPEVTQTPSHQVTQMGQEVILRCVPISNHLYFYWYRQILGQKVEFLVSFYNNEISEKSEIFDDQFSVERPDGSNFTLKIRSTKLEDSAMYFCASGRGSYEQYFGPGTRLTVT.

This rearrangement joins TRBV6-5 to TRBJ1-2; D is unresolved. The CDR3 has 13 amino acids. V dropped 6 bases and J dropped 2 bases, with 10 bases sitting between them. Germline V lookup: CDR1 MNHEY, CDR2 SVGAGI. Here the CDR3 reads CASSLDGNYGYTF. CDR3 in DNA: TGTGCCAGCAGCCTCGACGGGAACTATGGCTACACCTTC.

In its sample, this clone ranks as medium-sized. The chain employs TRBV19 and TRBJ2-1; D uncertain. The CDR3 totals 12 residues. The V gene's germline CDR1 is LNHDA and CDR2 SQIVND (reference sequence). Trimming stripped 8 bases from V and 0 bases from J, with 5 bases between. As DNA, the CDR3 is TGTGCCAGTGCGGTCTCCTACAATGAGCAGTTCTTC. It translates to CASAVSYNEQFF.

This chain connects TRBV11-3 to TRBJ1-2; a weak D match, TRBD1 (5 bases). The CDR3 consists of 13 residues. V lost 4 bases and J 4 bases, leaving 10 bases between the germline ends. CDR1 and CDR2 (germline): SGHNT, YENEEA. The CDR3 region is CASSSRVGYGYTF. CDR3 in DNA: TGTGCCAGCAGCTCCAGGGTGGGCTATGGCTACACCTTC.

The J gene is TRBJ1-5, the V gene TRBV7-9; weak D call: TRBD1 (6 bases). Germline-derived CDR1 and CDR2 are SEHNR and FQNEAQ (reference sequence). Trimming left V 5 bases short and J 2 bases short, with 13 bases between. The CDR3 extends over 15 amino acids. As DNA, the CDR3 is TGTGCCAGCAGCGCGCAGGGGTTCGGCAATCAGCCCCAGCATTTT. Residues: CASSAQGFGNQPQHF.

The chain's CDR3 is CASSHPDRYGYTF. In nucleotides, the CDR3 is TGCGCCAGCAGTCACCCCGACAGGTATGGCTACACCTTC. The gene calls are TRBV23-1 and TRBJ1-2; possible D gene TRBD1, 6 bases. TRBV23-1 is given ORF status, its function remaining uncertain. The CDR3 sequence is 13 residues long. V was shortened by 3 bases and J by 5 bases, with 10 bases between the two germline ends.

This sequence joins TRBV18 and TRBJ2-2, with D unresolved. V shed 2 bases and J shed 4 bases, with 11 bases lying between them. The germline gives CDR1 KGHSH, CDR2 LQKENI. This CDR3 has 15 residues. CDR3 DNA sequence: TGTGCCAGCTCACCATCCGTGGGTAGCACCGGGGAGCTGTTTTTT. Its protein product is CASSPSVGSTGELFF.

This chain joins TRBV18 and TRBJ2-7; 9 bases are shared with TRBD1. The length of the CDR3 is 15 residues. Germline lookup yields CDR1 KGHSH and CDR2 LQKENI. J gave up 2 bases and V 0 bases, and 2 bases lay outside the gene matches. The CDR3 region is CASSPPGQGTYEQYF. CDR3 nucleotides: TGTGCCAGCTCACCACCGGGACAGGGTACCTACGAGCAGTACTTC. Full variable domain (remainder filled in from reference TRBV18 and TRBJ2-7): NAGVMQNPRHLVRRRGQEARLRCSPMKGHSHVYWYRQLPEEGLKFMVYLQKENIIDESGMPKERFSAEFPKEGPSILRIQQVVRGDSAAYFCASSPPGQGTYEQYFGPGTRLTVT.

The chain employs TRBV9 and TRBJ2-7; no clear D gene. The germline gives CDR1 SGDLS, CDR2 YYNGEE. The CDR3 sequence is 14 residues long. V lost 0 bases and J lost 0, with 7 bases in between. As DNA, the CDR3 is TGTGCCAGCAGCGTAGAGGGAAACTCCTACGAGCAGTACTTC. As protein: CASSVEGNSYEQYF.

The CDR3 bases are TGTGCCAGCAGTGAATCCCTAGACAGTACCTACGAGCAGTACTTC. The encoded protein is CASSESLDSTYEQYF. This sequence joins TRBV6-1 and TRBJ2-7; TRBD1 might be the D (5 bases). There are 15 residues in the CDR3. Germline V lookup: CDR1 MNHNS, CDR2 SASEGT. Trimming shortened V by 2 bases and J by 2 bases, and 13 bases separated the two germline ends.

This clone was counted between two and nine times. This chain joins TRBV7-2 and TRBJ2-2; 10 nucleotides agree with TRBD2. The CDR3 has 14 residues. The V gene's germline CDR1 is SGHTA and CDR2 FQGNSA. V was clipped by 9 bases and J by 4 bases; unmatched bases: 5. CDR3 nucleotide sequence: TGTGCCAGTCGGACTAGCGGAGCCACCGGGGAGCTGTTTTTT. Its protein product is CASRTSGATGELFF. The full variable domain, completed using reference TRBV7-2 and TRBJ2-2, is GAGVSQSPSNKVTEKGKDVELRCDPISGHTALYWYRQSLGQGLEFLIYFQGNSAPDKSGLPSDRFSAERTGGSVSTLTIQRTQQEDSAVYLCASRTSGATGELFFGEGSRLTVL.

This rearrangement joins TRBV2 to TRBJ1-2; D is undetermined. CDR1 and CDR2 from the germline V gene are SNHLY and FYNNEI. V was trimmed by 6 bases and J by 0 bases, leaving 11 bases between them. The CDR3 loop spans 14 amino acids. The CDR3 protein is CASRRRSANYGYTF. DNA of the CDR3: TGTGCCAGCAGACGGAGATCAGCTAACTATGGCTACACCTTC.

V and J are TRBV9 and TRBJ1-2, with a weak D call TRBD1 (6 bases). CDR3 size: 13 residues. Trimming stripped 0 bases from V and 8 bases from J, with 11 bases between. CDR1 SGDLS and CDR2 YYNGEE come from the germline V gene. CDR3 nucleotide sequence: TGTGCCAGCAGCGTAGAAGGGGGAAAGGGCTACACCTTC. This codes for CASSVEGGKGYTF.

This clone was seen many times. The chain combines TRBV29-1 with TRBJ2-7, with a tentative D call TRBD2 (5 bases). There are 12 residues in the CDR3. V dropped 4 bases and J dropped 5 bases, with 12 bases sitting between them. Germline V gene lookup returns CDR1 SQVTM and CDR2 ANQGSEA. CDR3 bases: TGCAGCGTTGCAGAGGGTAGGCACGAGCAGTACTTC. It translates to CSVAEGRHEQYF.

The rearrangement joins TRBV29-1 to TRBJ1-2; possibly TRBD1 for D (5 bases). This CDR3 has 13 residues. Trimming pared 1 base from V and 5 bases from J, leaving 11 bases between. Germline assignment: CDR1 SQVTM and CDR2 ANQGSEA. The DNA of the CDR3 is TGCAGCGTTGAAGGCTCCCAGGGATATGGCTACACCTTC. This translates into CSVEGSQGYGYTF. Looking up the rest from reference TRBV29-1 and TRBJ1-2 gives the full variable domain: SAVISQKPSRDICQRGTSLTIQCQVDSQVTMMFWYRQQPGQSLTLIATANQGSEATYESGFVIDKFPISRPNLTFSTLTVSNMSPEDSSIYLCSVEGSQGYGYTFGSGTRLTVV.

The gene calls are TRBV5-1 and TRBJ2-2; tentatively, D is TRBD2 (6 bases). With 0 bases removed from V and 3 bases from J, the gap between germline ends came to 12 bases. Germline V gives CDR1 SGHRS, CDR2 YFSETQ. CDR3 length: 16 residues. The CDR3 DNA is TGCGCCAGCAGCTTGGTTGGGCGGGGTGACACCGGGGAGCTGTTTTTT. Its translation is CASSLVGRGDTGELFF.

This clone came up many times. DNA of the CDR3: TGTGCCAGCACTGACAGTCTTAACTATGGCTACACCTTC. Protein sequence: CASTDSLNYGYTF. The chain uses TRBV6-6 and TRBJ1-2; weak D call: TRBD1 (5 bases). The CDR3 sequence is 13 residues long. V was trimmed by 7 bases and J by 1 base, leaving 10 bases between them. Germline V gene sequence: CDR1 MNHNY, CDR2 SVGAGI (reference sequence).

The rearrangement joins TRBV5-8 to TRBJ1-1; 10 bases map to TRBD1. The length of the CDR3 is 13 residues. The V segment lost 3 bases and the J segment 9 bases; nucleotides outside the gene matches: 5. The V gene's germline CDR1 is SGHTS and CDR2 YDEGEE. This CDR3 reads CASSWDRGFQAFF. The CDR3 region has the DNA TGTGCCAGCAGCTGGGACAGGGGATTTCAAGCTTTCTTT.

This clone was observed a few times. The rearrangement uses TRBV18 and TRBJ1-5, with 8 bases fitting TRBD1. This CDR3 comprises 14 residues. The J segment lost 5 bases and the V segment lost 6 bases, leaving 6 bases of the junction unmatched. Germline V gene data show CDR1 as KGHSH and CDR2 as LQKENI. CDR3 in amino acids: CASSRDRRYQPQHF. The CDR3, as DNA: TGTGCCAGCTCCCGGGACAGGAGATATCAGCCCCAGCATTTT.

V usage is TRBV9 and J usage is TRBJ2-2; TRBD1 might be the D (5 bases). CDR3 length equals 16 residues. Germline CDR1 is SGDLS and CDR2 is YYNGEE. The ends were cut back, 0 bases at V and 6 bases at J, with 15 bases in the middle. The CDR3 bases are TGTGCCAGCAGCGTAGCCACTCTCCCACAGGCCGGGGAGCTGTTTTTT. Protein: CASSVATLPQAGELFF.

DNA for the CDR3: TGCGCCAGTAGATCGACTAGCGGGGTGACCGGGGAGCTGTTTTTT. Its protein product is CASRSTSGVTGELFF. This rearrangement joins TRBV5-1 to TRBJ2-2; 11 bases align to TRBD2. Unmatched junction bases numbered 8, after V lost 8 bases and J lost 5 bases. The CDR3 loop spans 15 amino acids. In germline, CDR1 is SGHRS, CDR2 YFSETQ.

The chain joins TRBV18 to TRBJ1-1; a weak D match, TRBD1 (6 bases). The CDR3 loop spans 15 amino acids. Trimming removed 0 bases at V and 4 bases at J, with 12 bases between. Germline values: CDR1 KGHSH, CDR2 LQKENI. CDR3: CASSPPTGRGTEAFF. CDR3 coding DNA: TGTGCCAGCTCACCACCGACAGGCAGGGGCACTGAAGCTTTCTTT.

This chain connects TRBV3-1 (or the pseudogene TRBV3-2) to TRBJ1-1, with no clear D. The ends were cut back, 5 bases at V and 1 base at J, with 14 bases in the middle. From germline, CDR1 is LGHDT and CDR2 YNNKEL (reference sequence). CDR3 length equals 15 residues. CDR3 residues: CASSKAWAPNTEAFF. As DNA, the CDR3 is TGTGCCAGCAGCAAGGCTTGGGCCCCGAACACTGAAGCTTTCTTT.

This clone has just one count. V and J are TRBV7-8 and TRBJ2-7; a weak D match, TRBD1 (6 bases). The V and J ends lost 5 bases and 7 bases respectively, with 12 bases between them. The CDR3 has 12 amino acids. Germline CDR1 SGHVS, CDR2 FQNEAQ. Written as DNA, the CDR3 is TGTGCCAGCAGCCGCAACAGGGAGGAGCAGTACTTC. Protein product: CASSRNREEQYF.

The J gene is TRBJ2-1, the V gene TRBV6-5, with D perhaps matching TRBD1 (6 bases). Germline assignment: CDR1 MNHEY and CDR2 SVGAGI. The CDR3 totals 15 residues. V lost 8 bases and J lost 2, with 16 bases in between. The CDR3 spells CASLILGGTYNEQFF. CDR3 bases: TGTGCCAGCCTAATTTTAGGGGGAACCTACAATGAGCAGTTCTTC.

This clone was seen only once. The gene calls are TRBV7-2 and TRBJ1-4; TRBD1 might be the D (5 bases). Germline V gene sequence: CDR1 SGHTA, CDR2 FQGNSA. This CDR3 has 13 amino acids. Between the trimmed V and J ends, which lost 6 bases and 3 bases, there was a span of 8 bases. This CDR3 is CASREGPNEKLFF. CDR3 in DNA: TGTGCCAGCAGAGAGGGACCTAATGAAAAACTGTTTTTT.

This chain uses TRBV6-5 with TRBJ2-7; D is unresolved. This CDR3 spans 13 amino acids. V lost 0 bases to trimming and J lost 4 bases, with 7 bases between them. Germline V lookup: CDR1 MNHEY, CDR2 SVGAGI. Here the CDR3 DNA reads TGTGCCAGCAGTTACTCGGCAGGTTACGAGCAGTACTTC. It encodes CASSYSAGYEQYF.

The chain combines TRBV13 with TRBJ1-1; no firm D call. The CDR3 length is 12 residues. Per germline, CDR1 PRHDT and CDR2 FYEKMQ (reference sequence). Trimming took off 6 bases at V and 5 bases at J, with 10 bases between the two ends. The CDR3 DNA is TGTGCCAGCAGTTTCGCCGGGACTGAAGCTTTCTTT. Translated, it gives CASSFAGTEAFF.

The V and J genes are TRBV11-2 and TRBJ1-1; the D is unclear. Germline lookup yields CDR1 SGHAT and CDR2 FQNNGV. Trimming cost V 5 bases and J 0 bases, with 7 bases left between them. The CDR3 spans 13 residues. The CDR3 protein is CASSARVNTEAFF. The DNA for the CDR3 is TGTGCCAGCAGCGCAAGGGTGAACACTGAAGCTTTCTTT.

V gene TRBV7-9 combines with J gene TRBJ2-1; 12 bases agree with TRBD2. The CDR3 consists of 17 residues. The germline V gene has CDR1 SEHNR and CDR2 FQNEAQ (reference sequence). With V trimmed by 5 bases and J by 7 bases, 12 bases remained unmatched. The CDR3 sequence: CASSPRTSGERKNEQFF. CDR3 DNA sequence: TGTGCCAGCAGCCCTCGGACTAGCGGGGAAAGAAAAAATGAGCAGTTCTTC.

As to this clone: A junction boundary mismatches the germline segment, possibly from a read error. The gene calls are TRBV5-6 and TRBJ1-1; D is ambiguous. The CDR3 is 13 amino acids. Germline CDR1 and CDR2: SGHDT and YYEEEE. CDR3 amino acids: CASRLDGNTEAFF. The CDR3 nucleotides read TGTGCCAGCAGATTGGACGGGAACACTGAAGCTTTCTTT.